Following are 26 T cell receptor beta chains from one sample sequenced in a study of T cells in Graves' hyperthyroidism and ophthalmopathy. RNA transcripts were the template for amplifying TCR beta CDR3 regions. Carried out on the TCR CDR3, a first-round RT-PCR used the HTBI primer set. TCRdb analysed the multiplex PCR reads with MiXCR anew, one entry per CDR3 protein. Of 200,000 to 250,000 distinct CDR3 sequences in the sample, approximately 25% were seen once. The sequencing sample was made of blood. Receptor source: a woman aged 40 to 50 with Graves' ophthalmopathy.

There are many counts of this clonotype. The genes are TRBV4-1 and TRBJ1-2, with 9 positions matching TRBD1. CDR3 length: 14 amino acids. Per the germline V gene, CDR1 is MGHRA and CDR2 is YSYEKL. Trimming removed 4 bases from V and 6 bases from J; junction bases left unmatched: 6. The CDR3 DNA sequence: TGCGCCAGCAGCCCCTTGACAGGGGGGCATGGCTACACCTTC. This translates into CASSPLTGGHGYTF.

The genes are TRBV18 and TRBJ1-2, with 9 bases identical to TRBD1. This CDR3 spans 14 amino acids. J lost 8 bases, V lost 4 bases, and 8 bases had no gene match. Germline loops: CDR1 KGHSH, CDR2 LQKENI. In DNA form, the CDR3 reads TGTGCCAGCTCACTTCGGACAGGGGAAGGGGGCTACACCTTC. Translated, it gives CASSLRTGEGGYTF.

The chain links TRBV12-3 or TRBV12-4 to TRBJ1-1; D is undetermined. This CDR3 is 14 amino acids long. The V gene lost 7 bases and the J gene lost 1 base, with 13 bases spanning the gap. The CDR3 protein is CASTFGIGNTEAFF. For the CDR3, the DNA is TGTGCCAGCACTTTCGGGATAGGGAACACTGAAGCTTTCTTT.

This clonotype turned up a few times. The chain carries TRBV5-5 and TRBJ2-7; 9 nucleotides match TRBD2. The CDR3 contains 15 residues. Losses at the gene ends were 5 bases for V and 1 base for J; bases not matched to a gene: 7. In germline, CDR1 is SGHKS, CDR2 YYEKEE (reference sequence). Here the CDR3 DNA reads TGTGCCAGCAGGGAGACTAGCGGACGTTCCTACGAGCAGTACTTC. Its translation: CASRETSGRSYEQYF. Combining the CDR3 with reference TRBV5-5 and TRBJ2-7 gives the whole variable domain DAGVTQSPTHLIKTRGQQVTLRCSPISGHKSVSWYQQVLGQGPQFIFQYYEKEERGRGNFPDRFSARQFPNYSSELNVNALLLGDSALYLCASRETSGRSYEQYFGPGTRLTVT.

The chain carries TRBV5-2 and TRBJ2-2; the D call of TRBD2 is as the table states it, not checked on the DNA. TRBV5-2 is listed as a pseudogene. This CDR3 has 18 amino acids. CDR3 residues: CASNLVPGLAGGSGELFF. As DNA, the CDR3 is TGTGCCAGCAACTTGGTCCCGGGACTAGCGGGAGGGAGCGGGGAGCTGTTTTTT.

Only a few counts were recorded for this clonotype. A much larger clone lies one base from this, so it may be a read error. The chain has TRBV7-3 and TRBJ2-7; TRBD1 or TRBD2 may be the D gene (5 bases each). The germline gives CDR1 SGHTA, CDR2 FQGTGA. Trimming cost V 5 bases and J 4 bases, with 18 bases left between them. This CDR3 is built from 15 residues. The CDR3 is CASSPGAASSYEQYF. The CDR3 DNA reads TGTGCCAGCAGCCCCGGGGCAGCGTCTTCGTACGAGCAGTACTTC. The whole variable domain, remainder taken from reference TRBV7-3 and TRBJ2-7, is GAGVSQTPSNKVTEKGKYVELRCDPISGHTALYWYRQSLGQGPEFLIYFQGTGAADDSGLPNDRFFAVRPEGSVSTLKIQRTERGDSAVYLCASSPGAASSYEQYFGPGTRLTVT.

This clonotype was seen ten or more times. This chain uses TRBV11-1 with TRBJ2-7; tentative D call: TRBD2 (7 bases). From germline, CDR1 is SGHAT and CDR2 FQDESV (reference sequence). V was clipped by 4 bases and J by 4 bases, with 23 bases between them. CDR3 size: 17 residues. The CDR3 protein is CASSSLRGGGRLYEQYF. The CDR3 coding sequence is TGTGCCAGCAGCTCCTTAAGGGGGGGCGGGCGGCTTTACGAGCAGTACTTC.

This clonotype was seen at least ten times. Just one base apart from a much larger clone, this may be a read error. J is TRBJ1-2 and V is TRBV19; no reliable D call. The CDR3 is made up of 16 amino acids. V was clipped by 3 bases and J by 4 bases, with 18 bases between them. CDR1 is LNHDA and CDR2 is SQIVND in the germline V gene (reference sequence). CDR3 in amino acids: CASSMDHNRGSYGYTF. The CDR3 nucleotides are TGTGCCAGTAGTATGGACCATAACAGAGGGTCCTATGGCTACACCTTC.

Comments on this clonotype: A clone one base away is much larger, so this may be a read error. The J gene is TRBJ2-2, the V gene TRBV6-2 or TRBV6-3; 8 bases agree with TRBD1. Trimming took 7 bases from V and 6 from J; bases not matched to a gene: 10. This CDR3 is 15 amino acids long. The germline V gene encodes CDR1 MNHEY and CDR2 SVGEGT. The CDR3 DNA reads TGTGCCAGCATACAGACAGGGGTTGAAGCCGGGGAGCTGTTTTTT. Translated: CASIQTGVEAGELFF.

The rearrangement links TRBV28 to TRBJ2-7, with TRBD1 identical over 7 bases. CDR3 length: 14 residues. CDR1 and CDR2 from the germline V gene are MDHEN and SYDVKM. V trimming: 3 bases; J trimming: 7 bases; junction bases outside the gene matches: 9. CDR3 in amino acids: CASSFPTGPREQYF. The CDR3 bases are TGTGCCAGCAGTTTTCCGACAGGGCCGAGAGAGCAGTACTTC.

This clonotype has more than one count but fewer than ten. The V gene is TRBV18, the J gene TRBJ2-5, with D uncertain. The CDR3 consists of 16 residues. CDR1 is KGHSH, CDR2 LQKENI, per germline. V lost 0 bases to trimming and J lost 1 base, with 12 bases between them. DNA for the CDR3: TGTGCCAGCTCACCACCGGCTATTGGGGTCCAAGAGACCCAGTACTTC. Its protein product is CASSPPAIGVQETQYF. Full variable domain (outside the CDR3, taken from reference TRBV18 and TRBJ2-5): NAGVMQNPRHLVRRRGQEARLRCSPMKGHSHVYWYRQLPEEGLKFMVYLQKENIIDESGMPKERFSAEFPKEGPSILRIQQVVRGDSAAYFCASSPPAIGVQETQYFGPGTRLLVL.

The chain combines TRBV7-8 with TRBJ2-5; TRBD2 agrees at 11 bases. CDR1 and CDR2 (germline): SGHVS, FQNEAQ. With V trimmed by 6 bases and J by 4 bases, 7 bases remained unmatched. The CDR3 loop spans 15 amino acids. Here the CDR3 reads CASRGLAAERETQYF. DNA of the CDR3: TGTGCCAGCAGGGGACTAGCGGCTGAACGAGAGACCCAGTACTTC. The full variable domain, rest sourced from reference TRBV7-8 and TRBJ2-5, is GAGVSQSPRYKVAKRGQDVALRCDPISGHVSLFWYQQALGQGPEFLTYFQNEAQLDKSGLPSDRFFAERPEGSVSTLKIQRTQQEDSAVYLCASRGLAAERETQYFGPGTRLLVL.

J is TRBJ2-7 and V is TRBV28; 14 nucleotides line up with TRBD2. V gave up 5 bases and J gave up 5 bases; unmatched junction bases: 14. This CDR3 is 18 amino acids long. CDR1 MDHEN and CDR2 SYDVKM come from the germline V gene. This chain's CDR3 is CASSLPPGTSGSGHEQYF. The CDR3 bases are TGTGCCAGCAGTCTGCCCCCCGGGACTAGCGGGAGTGGACACGAGCAGTACTTC.

The V call is TRBV20-1, the J call TRBJ2-5; D call uncertain. This CDR3 region has 15 residues. The V gene lost 3 bases and the J gene lost 0 bases, with 14 bases spanning the gap. The V gene's germline CDR1 is DFQATT and CDR2 SNEGSKA (reference sequence). The CDR3, as DNA: TGCAGTGCTAGTTACGTGCCACGCGACCAAGAGACCCAGTACTTC. Protein: CSASYVPRDQETQYF.

The rearrangement links TRBV7-2 to TRBJ2-7, with a possible D match to TRBD2 (6 bases). This CDR3 is built from 13 residues. V lost 4 bases and J 5 bases, leaving 12 bases between the germline ends. Germline V gene sequence: CDR1 SGHTA, CDR2 FQGNSA. The CDR3 nucleotides are TGTGCCAGCAGCTCCGGGGGTTTTAACGAGCAGTACTTC. This gives the protein CASSSGGFNEQYF.

This clonotype was found many times. In DNA, the CDR3 is TGTGCCAGCAGTCGGGACAGGGAACTCCTCCAAGAGACCCAGTACTTC. Residues: CASSRDRELLQETQYF. This chain uses TRBV2 with TRBJ2-5, with 9 bases fitting TRBD1. The CDR3 extends over 16 amino acids. The germline V gene has CDR1 SNHLY and CDR2 FYNNEI. Germline trimming cut 5 bases from V and 1 base from J; bases unmatched to any gene: 8.

This clonotype was observed many times. The DNA of the CDR3 is TGTGCCAGCAGTTCCCCCCCTGGGGCCAACGTCCTGACTTTC. Encoded protein: CASSSPPGANVLTF. V is TRBV28 and J is TRBJ2-6; D is unclear. CDR1 and CDR2 from the germline V gene are MDHEN and SYDVKM. The CDR3 covers 14 residues. The V and J ends lost 4 bases and 2 bases respectively, with 6 bases between them.

This clonotype has a handful of counts. This chain links TRBV7-2 with TRBJ2-5; maybe TRBD2 (6 bases). Looked up from germline, CDR1 is SGHTA and CDR2 is FQGNSA. The CDR3 has 13 amino acids. The V and J ends lost 5 bases and 4 bases respectively, with 11 bases between them. The DNA for the CDR3 is TGTGCCAGCAGCCCCGCGCGGGGAGAGACCCAGTACTTC. Translated, it gives CASSPARGETQYF.

This clonotype was counted ten times or more. The genes are TRBV19 and TRBJ1-5; no clear D. CDR1 is LNHDA, CDR2 SQIVND, per germline (reference sequence). Trimming cost V 6 bases and J 0 bases, with 6 bases left between them. This CDR3 has 13 amino acids. The DNA of the CDR3 is TGTGCCAGTAGGTACTCTAGCAATCAGCCCCAGCATTTT. Translating it yields CASRYSSNQPQHF. Full variable domain (missing parts from reference TRBV19 and TRBJ1-5): DGGITQSPKYLFRKEGQNVTLSCEQNLNHDAMYWYRQDPGQGLRLIYYSQIVNDFQKGDIAEGYSVSREKKESFPLTVTSAQKNPTAFYLCASRYSSNQPQHFGDGTRLSIL.

The chain recombines TRBV9 with TRBJ2-7; 9 bases line up with TRBD1. The germline V gene encodes CDR1 SGDLS and CDR2 YYNGEE. V gave up 1 base and J gave up 0 bases; unmatched junction bases: 2. This CDR3 is 15 amino acids long. In nucleotides, the CDR3 is TGTGCCAGCAGCGTACAGACAGGGGGCTCCTACGAGCAGTACTTC. The encoded protein is CASSVQTGGSYEQYF.

Ten or more counts support this clonotype. This chain links TRBV20-1 with TRBJ2-5; D not certain. This CDR3 has 17 amino acids. The germline CDR1 and CDR2 sequences are DFQATT and SNEGSKA (reference sequence). Trimming removed 6 bases from V and 5 bases from J, with 28 bases in between. CDR3 in amino acids: CSAPPPTGPTLDETQYF. CDR3 sequence (DNA): TGCAGTGCCCCCCCCCCCACCGGACCCACGTTGGATGAGACCCAGTACTTC.

Many counts were recorded for this clonotype. The chain carries TRBV28 and TRBJ2-7; perhaps D is TRBD1 or TRBD2 (5 bases each). CDR1 is MDHEN and CDR2 is SYDVKM in the germline V gene. V gave up 8 bases and J gave up 2 bases, with 13 bases separating them. The CDR3 runs 13 residues. The CDR3 spells CASVKGRTYEQYF. The CDR3 DNA reads as TGTGCCAGCGTGAAGGGGAGAACCTACGAGCAGTACTTC.

In this sample, this clonotype turned up many times. The chain recombines TRBV7-8 with TRBJ1-1; D call uncertain. Trimming stripped 5 bases from V and 1 base from J, with 14 bases between. CDR3 length: 15 residues. Germline V gene lookup returns CDR1 SGHVS and CDR2 FQNEAQ. The CDR3 nucleotides read TGTGCCAGCAGCCTGAGGGCCAGTAAGAACACTGAAGCTTTCTTT. This translates into CASSLRASKNTEAFF.

This clonotype was counted ten times or more. The chain uses TRBV28 and TRBJ2-7; TRBD2 matches 11 bases. Germline assignment: CDR1 MDHEN and CDR2 SYDVKM. V lost 3 bases, J lost 3 bases, and 4 bases stayed unmatched. The CDR3 consists of 15 residues. CDR3 sequence reads: CASSFGLAGGYEQYF. The DNA for the CDR3 is TGTGCCAGCAGTTTTGGTCTAGCGGGAGGCTACGAGCAGTACTTC.

Comments on this clonotype: The junction shows a germline mismatch at one end, possibly a read error. This chain connects TRBV28 to TRBJ2-7; 10 bases match TRBD1. Germline-derived CDR1 and CDR2 are MDHEN and SYDVKM. The length of the CDR3 is 18 residues. The DNA for the CDR3 is TGTGCCACCAGTGACCCCAAACGTTCCGGGACAGGGGACTACGAGCAGTACTTC. Its protein is CATSDPKRSGTGDYEQYF.

The chain couples TRBV6-1 to TRBJ1-2; D remains ambiguous. Germline-derived CDR1 and CDR2 are MNHNS and SASEGT. This CDR3 is built from 13 residues. V lost 6 bases and J lost 0, with 8 bases in between. The CDR3 bases are TGTGCCAGCAGGCTGGATGCTAACTATGGCTACACCTTC. Its translation is CASRLDANYGYTF.